This entry features one TCR beta chain sequence. This clonotype was counted between two and nine times. It has no known antigen specificity. Base qualities are not at hand, and no much larger clone is one base apart. This beta chain is off target for a library built for alpha chains, so its abundance means little. According to the study, the label for this sample's time point signals: blood at routine non-recurrence follow-up after resection. TCR sequencing used whole RNA extracted from tumor and nontumor lung tissue, or from cryopreserved PBMC samples, without cell sorting. Patients were selected for TCR sequencing only if sufficient RNA was available from at least two tumor regions. Library method: 5' RACE. Sequenced on a NextSeq 500. The TCR library protocol attached a unique molecular identifier to each TCR cDNA molecule to allow correction of PCR and sequencing errors. Per the source publication's procedure: TCR identification, UMI-based error correction and CDR3 extraction were all carried out with Decombinator tools. Expanded TCRs were defined as those above a frequency of 2 per 1,000, corresponding to the top 1% of the tumor frequency distribution. Each repertoire was subsampled 100 times to 5,000 TCRs, after which Renyi diversity was computed with the R vegan package. CDR3 similarity networks were constructed using string-kernel similarity of amino acid triplets, with links drawn between CDR3s whose pairwise similarity was above 0.82. In TCRdb, the public reads were trimmed at Q25 with fastp and aligned with MiXCR, with productive beta chains retained. Entries that share a CDR3 protein sequence are merged under the most common genes and DNA. TCRdb, not the original authors, processed these V and J calls. Counted in this sample were under 1,500 distinct CDR3 sequences; roughly three fifths of them appeared once. The leading ten clones occupy approximately 8% of the sample.

These data belong to a study of spatial heterogeneity in lung cancer (dated by TCRdb to between 2017 and 2020). A note on the overall study: Samples were obtained from approximately 70 patients with early-stage, untreated non-small cell lung cancer from the lung TRACERx cohort. In the raw uncorrected reads, each unique combination of TCR and UMI appeared more than ten times on average. Beta-chain transcripts were consistently detected in greater numbers than alpha-chain transcripts, which likely reflects a higher abundance of beta-chain transcripts. In non-small cell lung cancer, the study quantitatively compared TCR alpha and beta repertoires across several tumor regions, matched nontumor lung, and blood. At surgery, both alpha and beta chains were TCR-sequenced in 220 tumor regions, approximately 64 matched nontumor lung samples and some 56 PBMC samples. Follow-up PBMC samples were sequenced whenever available, with a median time to follow-up of approximately 2 years after resection. Nonsynonymous mutation counts, determined by whole-exome sequencing of tumor tissue, were related to TCR repertoire features. Broad study findings and their caveats: Confirming at a functional level the hypothesis that regional TCRs recognize regional mutations was considered to require additional single-cell paired TCR alpha and beta sequencing. Only 15 or so patients were included in the comparisons of baseline and follow-up blood repertoires. Ubiquitous expanded tumor TCRs showed up in blood more often at tumor resection than at routine follow-up.

This sequence was found in a female donor with early-stage non-small cell lung cancer. The specimen was PBMCs, collected at follow-up.

The DNA sequence reads TGTGCCAGCAGAACGGGACACAAGAACACTGAAGCTTTCTTT. This encodes CASRTGHKNTEAFF. In this chain, TRBV28 is recombined with TRBJ1-1; TRBD1 is a possible D gene, resting on 6 matching bases. The CDR3 goes from the cysteine to the phenylalanine over 14 residues. Solely the CDR3 DNA is kept, with 42 bases framed from the first base. Cut back by 6 bases and 1 base, the V and J ends lie 12 bases apart. From the germline V gene, CDR1 is MDHEN and CDR2 is SYDVKM.